This T cell receptor (beta chain) was profiled in a study of T cell responses to AZD1222 COVID-19 vaccine. Germline loops: CDR1 WSHSY, CDR2 SAAADI. This CDR3 spans 16 amino acids. V lost 4 bases and J 9 bases, leaving 23 bases between the germline ends. General study results and limits: At baseline, seropositivity was found in only a handful of AZD1222 recipients. Recipients of two AZD1222 doses showed rising Spike-specific TCR breadth and depth. Across spike, vaccine-associated CD4 TCRs were found, dominant at 160-218 and 743-854. Clonal diversity may have been underestimated, and the donors were mostly white British, with more females than males.

Assay: immunoSEQ multiplex PCR; the TCRdb copy retains only in-frame clones and omits some. The sample lists 140,000 to 150,000 clones, about 92% occurring once. On this clone: The antigen remains unidentified.

Sequencing used peripheral blood, obtained on day 0 of AZD1222 vaccination. This sequence originates from an adult in good health. This chain connects TRBV10-2 to TRBJ2-3; D possibly corresponds to TRBD2 (6 bases). DNA of the CDR3: TGCGCCAGCAGTGGGGTGGGGACTGGGGGGAGGTTGACGCAGTATTTT. Translating gives CASSGVGTGGRLTQYF.